Listed here is a single T cell receptor (beta chain). As yet, its antigen is unknown. These data belong to a study of shared clonotypes between healthy human individuals. Data came from immunoSEQ multiplex PCR; TCRdb stores just in-frame clones and leaves some out. The sample holds around 450,000 clones; 75% to 85% are singletons and the top ten take approximately 13%. Study-level points and caveats: With few donors, the genetic and exposure-history diversity represented was limited.

CDR3 length: 15 amino acids. CDR1 and CDR2 (germline): SGHNT, YYREEE (reference sequence). V was clipped by 4 bases and J by 3 bases, with 15 bases between them. Donors, without exception, were Caucasian adults residing in Nashville, Tennessee. Sequenced material: PBMCs. This TCR came from a woman between 40 and 55 years old in good health. Some clones in this sample may be carry-over from other donors' samples. The rearrangement uses TRBV5-4 and TRBJ2-3; D possibly matches TRBD1 or TRBD2 (5 bases each). For the CDR3, the DNA is TGTGCCAGCAGCCTTCCCGGGACGGGAACAGATACGCAGTATTTT. It specifies CASSLPGTGTDTQYF.